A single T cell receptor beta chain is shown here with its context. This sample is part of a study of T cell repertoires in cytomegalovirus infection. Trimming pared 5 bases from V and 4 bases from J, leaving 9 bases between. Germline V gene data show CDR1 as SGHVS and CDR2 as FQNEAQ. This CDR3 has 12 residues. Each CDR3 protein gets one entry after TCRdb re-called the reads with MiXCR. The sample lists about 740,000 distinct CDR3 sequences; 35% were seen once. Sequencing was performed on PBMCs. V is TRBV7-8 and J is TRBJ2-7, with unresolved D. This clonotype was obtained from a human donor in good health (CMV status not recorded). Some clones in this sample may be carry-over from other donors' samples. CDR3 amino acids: CASSRESYEQYF. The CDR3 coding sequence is TGTGCCAGCAGCCGCGAATCTTACGAGCAGTACTTC.